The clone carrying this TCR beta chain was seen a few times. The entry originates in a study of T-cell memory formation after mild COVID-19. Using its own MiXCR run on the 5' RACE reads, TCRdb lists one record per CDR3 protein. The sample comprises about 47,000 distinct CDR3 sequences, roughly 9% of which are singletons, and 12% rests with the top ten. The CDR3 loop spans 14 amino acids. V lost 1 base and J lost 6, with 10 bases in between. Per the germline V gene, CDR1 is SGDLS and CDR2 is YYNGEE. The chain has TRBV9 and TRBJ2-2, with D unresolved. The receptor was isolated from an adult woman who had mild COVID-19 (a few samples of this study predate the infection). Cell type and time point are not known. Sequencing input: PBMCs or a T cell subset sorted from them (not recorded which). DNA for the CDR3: TGTGCCAGCAGCGTAACCGTGGGCGCCGGGGAGCTGTTTTTT. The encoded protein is CASSVTVGAGELFF.